The 3 T cell receptor beta chains below come from one sample, sequenced in a study of shared clonotypes between healthy human individuals. The repertoire was sequenced with immunoSEQ multiplex PCR; TCRdb's copy has only in-frame clones and lacks some. Of 170,000 or so clones listed, around 63% were seen once; the top ten hold about 10%. Sequencing used memory CD4+ T cells sorted from blood. Subset reported: CD45RA-negative fraction. These receptors all come from a man aged 25 to 40 in good health.

This clone came up a few times. The CDR3 DNA reads as TGCAGCGTTGGGGAGGACTATGGCTACACCTTC. This sequence encodes CSVGEDYGYTF. The V call is TRBV29-1, the J call TRBJ1-2; no clear D. This CDR3 has 11 residues. Between the trimmed V and J ends, which lost 4 bases and 3 bases, there was a span of 6 bases. The V gene's germline CDR1 is SQVTM and CDR2 ANQGSEA. Based on the CDR3 plus reference TRBV29-1 and TRBJ1-2, the full variable domain is SAVISQKPSRDICQRGTSLTIQCQVDSQVTMMFWYRQQPGQSLTLIATANQGSEATYESGFVIDKFPISRPNLTFSTLTVSNMSPEDSSIYLCSVGEDYGYTFGSGTRLTVV.

This clone was counted many times. The chain recombines TRBV14 with TRBJ2-7; tentatively, D is TRBD1 (5 bases). The V end was cut by 2 bases, the J end by 3 bases, with 11 bases between. The CDR3 runs 14 residues. CDR1 SGHDN and CDR2 FVKESK come from the germline V gene. The CDR3 sequence is CASSQPDRHYEQYF. CDR3 coding DNA: TGTGCCAGCAGCCAACCCGACAGACACTACGAGCAGTACTTC.

This clone was picked up many times. This chain links TRBV29-1 with TRBJ1-2, with 8 bases lining up with TRBD1. Germline V CDR1 and CDR2: SQVTM, ANQGSEA. V lost 7 bases to trimming and J lost 2 bases; unmatched junction nucleotides: 9. The CDR3 covers 14 residues. The CDR3 nucleotides are TGCAGCGCTGACCGGACAGGGACGAACTATGGCTACACCTTC. It yields the protein CSADRTGTNYGYTF.